A single sample gave rise to the 25 T cell receptor beta chains below, sequenced in a study of blood T cell repertoires in COVID-19. Clones were read by immunoSEQ multiplex PCR, and TCRdb kept only the in-frame ones, dropping some. Seen here are about 190,000 clones, around 79% observed once, and the top ten hold around 12%. Source material: peripheral blood. The receptors stem from a woman aged 45-65 years with acute or convalescent COVID-19.

The chain is built from TRBV2 and TRBJ1-1, with D maybe TRBD1 (5 bases). The CDR3 length is 14 residues. Germline CDR1 reads SNHLY; CDR2 reads FYNNEI. Trimming stripped 5 bases from V and 6 bases from J, with 16 bases between. In DNA form, the CDR3 reads TGTGCCAGCAGTCCCTTTTGGGGGGGATCTGAAGCTTTCTTT. It specifies CASSPFWGGSEAFF.

Only a few counts were recorded for this clone. The rearrangement uses TRBV24-1 and TRBJ2-5, with TRBD2 identical over 8 bases. V was clipped by 2 bases and J by 4 bases; unmatched bases: 5. The CDR3 loop spans 15 amino acids. CDR1 and CDR2 (germline): KGHDR, SFDVKD. The CDR3 sequence is CATSDSGGGRETQYF. The CDR3 DNA follows: TGTGCCACCAGTGATTCGGGGGGGGGACGAGAGACCCAGTACTTC.

Comments on this clone: Other DNA sequences in this specimen translate into the identical CDR3. The CDR3 here is CASSSRGDTQYF. Here the CDR3 DNA reads TGTGCCAGCAGTTCCCGGGGAGATACGCAGTATTTT. V gene TRBV6-6 combines with J gene TRBJ2-3; D possibly corresponds to TRBD2 (5 bases). V was shortened by 4 bases and J by 5 bases, with 7 bases between the two germline ends. The CDR3 sequence is 12 residues long. Germline CDR1 MNHNY, CDR2 SVGAGI (reference sequence).

Only a few counts were recorded for this clone. The rearrangement uses TRBV7-9 and TRBJ2-3; TRBD1 matches 10 bases. There are 17 residues in the CDR3. With V trimmed by 5 bases and J by 1 base, 9 bases remained unmatched. CDR1 is SEHNR and CDR2 is FQNEAQ in the germline V gene (reference sequence). The CDR3: CASSKRLGTGGTDTQYF. The DNA for the CDR3 is TGTGCCAGCAGCAAAAGGCTCGGGACAGGGGGCACAGATACGCAGTATTTT.

The J gene is TRBJ2-1, the V gene TRBV18; TRBD2 matches at 16 bases. The ends lost 3 bases at V and 8 bases at J; junction bases unmatched: 10. The germline V gene has CDR1 KGHSH and CDR2 LQKENI. The CDR3 spans 18 residues. The CDR3 region has the DNA TGTGCCAGCTCACCCACGGGACTAGCGGGAGGGATCAGACATGAGCAGTTCTTC. As protein: CASSPTGLAGGIRHEQFF. The full variable domain, its missing parts supplied by reference TRBV18 and TRBJ2-1, is NAGVMQNPRHLVRRRGQEARLRCSPMKGHSHVYWYRQLPEEGLKFMVYLQKENIIDESGMPKERFSAEFPKEGPSILRIQQVVRGDSAAYFCASSPTGLAGGIRHEQFFGPGTRLTVL.

J is TRBJ2-3 and V is TRBV5-6; TRBD2 matches 16 bases. J gave up 5 bases and V 1 base, and 7 bases lay outside the gene matches. Per germline, CDR1 SGHDT and CDR2 YYEEEE. The CDR3 is 18 amino acids. The CDR3 reads CASSLFGTSGRVRDTQYF. The CDR3 DNA reads TGTGCCAGCAGCTTGTTCGGGACTAGCGGGAGGGTCAGAGATACGCAGTATTTT.

The chain carries TRBV25-1 and TRBJ1-6, with TRBD1 identical over 7 bases. There are 13 residues in the CDR3. Per the germline V gene, CDR1 is MGHDK and CDR2 is SYGVNS. This CDR3 is CGSSTGTDSPLHF. DNA of the CDR3: TGTGGGAGCTCGACAGGGACGGATTCACCCCTCCACTTT.

The genes are TRBV4-2 and TRBJ2-5; D ambiguous. This CDR3 is built from 13 residues. The germline V gene encodes CDR1 LGHNA and CDR2 YNFKEQ. With 3 bases removed from V and 5 bases from J, the gap between germline ends came to 10 bases. The CDR3 nucleotides read TGTGCCAGCAGCCAGGCCCAGAGGGAGACCCAGTACTTC. This codes for CASSQAQRETQYF.

The chain carries TRBV7-6 and TRBJ2-7, with TRBD1 matching 9 bases. Per the germline V gene, CDR1 is SGHVS and CDR2 is FNYEAQ. V trimming: 6 bases; J trimming: 4 bases; junction bases outside the gene matches: 7. The CDR3 sequence is 14 residues long. Here the CDR3 reads CASSGGQGLYEQYF. The DNA of the CDR3 is TGTGCCAGCAGTGGGGGACAGGGTCTTTACGAGCAGTACTTC.

The V gene is TRBV28, the J gene TRBJ1-2; perhaps TRBD1 as D (6 bases). The CDR3 sequence is 14 residues long. Germline CDR1 and CDR2: MDHEN and SYDVKM. Between the trimmed V and J ends, which lost 5 bases and 8 bases, there was a span of 18 bases. The CDR3 sequence is CASSRLTGLGGYTF. Here the CDR3 DNA reads TGTGCCAGCAGTAGATTGACAGGCTTGGGGGGCTACACCTTC.

The table lists this clone with a few counts. V usage is TRBV19 and J usage is TRBJ2-1, with a weak D call TRBD2 (6 bases). The CDR3 is made up of 14 amino acids. CDR1 and CDR2 (germline): LNHDA, SQIVND (reference sequence). Trimming shortened V by 9 bases and J by 5 bases, and 17 bases separated the two germline ends. This CDR3 is CASRAGSNDNEQFF. The DNA of the CDR3 is TGTGCCAGCCGAGCGGGTTCCAATGACAATGAGCAGTTCTTC.

Only a few counts were recorded for this clone. V gene TRBV5-1 combines with J gene TRBJ2-7, with 9 bases that match TRBD1. The CDR3 extends over 14 amino acids. From germline, CDR1 is SGHRS and CDR2 YFSETQ. With 4 bases clipped from V and 6 bases from J, the junction kept 8 bases outside the gene matches. The CDR3 loop reads CASSHRDRAGEQYF. DNA for the CDR3: TGCGCCAGCAGCCACCGGGACAGGGCGGGCGAGCAGTACTTC. The whole variable domain, remainder taken from reference TRBV5-1 and TRBJ2-7, is KAGVTQTPRYLIKTRGQQVTLSCSPISGHRSVSWYQQTPGQGLQFLFEYFSETQRNKGNFPGRFSGRQFSNSRSEMNVSTLELGDSALYLCASSHRDRAGEQYFGPGTRLTVT.

The chain employs TRBV7-2 and TRBJ2-7; maybe TRBD1 (7 bases). Germline CDR1 and CDR2: SGHTA and FQGNSA. The CDR3 is made up of 15 amino acids. The germline V and J ends were trimmed by 1 base and 4 bases, with 14 bases remaining between them. The CDR3 spells CASSLDGAGGYEQYF. In DNA form, the CDR3 reads TGTGCCAGCAGCTTAGATGGGGCAGGGGGGTACGAGCAGTACTTC.

V is TRBV7-2 and J is TRBJ1-6; 11 nucleotides agree with TRBD1. The V gene end was trimmed by 5 bases and the J gene end by 10 bases; junction bases not matched to a gene: 10. This CDR3 is built from 16 residues. Germline V gene data show CDR1 as SGHTA and CDR2 as FQGNSA. As DNA, the CDR3 is TGTGCCAGCAGCCCCGTCGGGGGGACAGGGGGGTCACCCCTCCACTTT. Its translation is CASSPVGGTGGSPLHF.

As concerns this clone: Sequence at one end of the junction differs from germline and may be a read error. The chain is built from TRBV7-7 and TRBJ2-3, with 8 bases aligning to TRBD2. CDR1 and CDR2 (germline): SSHAT, FNYEAQ (reference sequence). This CDR3 spans 15 amino acids. The CDR3 spells CASSPAGGTTDTQYF. The CDR3 bases are TGTGCTAGCAGCCCCGCGGGGGGCACCACAGATACGCAGTATTTT. The full variable domain, completed using reference TRBV7-7 and TRBJ2-3, is GAGVSQSPRYKVTKRGQDVTLRCDPISSHATLYWYQQALGQGPEFLTYFNYEAQPDKSGLPSDRFSAERPEGSISTLTIQRTEQRDSAMYRCASSPAGGTTDTQYFGPGTRLTVL.

The V call is TRBV19, the J call TRBJ1-2; TRBD1 might be the D (6 bases). Germline V CDR1 and CDR2: LNHDA, SQIVND (reference sequence). V gave up 5 bases and J gave up 4 bases, with 17 bases separating them. The CDR3 totals 15 residues. The CDR3 nucleotides are TGTGCCAGTAGTGACCCCGGGGGGCCGATCTATGGCTACACCTTC. It translates to CASSDPGGPIYGYTF.

This clone was picked up a small number of times. CDR3 sequence (DNA): TGTGCCAGCAGTTACTCGTGGACAGCAAACTATGGCTACACCTTC. It encodes CASSYSWTANYGYTF. The rearrangement links TRBV6-5 to TRBJ1-2, with D possibly matching TRBD1 (6 bases). Trimming shortened V by 0 bases and J by 2 bases, and 10 bases separated the two germline ends. CDR1 is MNHEY and CDR2 is SVGAGI in the germline V gene. CDR3 size: 15 residues.

The chain links TRBV30 to TRBJ2-6, with D maybe TRBD2 (5 bases). The CDR3 consists of 16 residues. V lost 1 base, J lost 4 bases, and 14 bases lay in between. In germline, CDR1 is GTSNPN, CDR2 SVGIG (reference sequence). CDR3 DNA: TGTGCCTGGAGTGGGAGGCTGCGGTCGGGGGCCAACGTCCTGACTTTC. Its translation is CAWSGRLRSGANVLTF.

The J gene is TRBJ1-5, the V gene TRBV21-1; the table's D call TRBD1 went unverified against the DNA. TRBV21-1 is given as a pseudogene. The CDR3 is 14 residues long. The CDR3 coding sequence is TGTGCCAGCAGCATCCACAGGGGCTATCAGCCCCAGCATTTT. Its translation is CASSIHRGYQPQHF.

The chain recombines TRBV6-2 or TRBV6-3 with TRBJ2-7, with 7 bases matching TRBD1. Germline CDR1 and CDR2: MNHEY and SVGEGT. Unmatched junction bases numbered 4, after V lost 5 bases and J lost 0 bases. This CDR3 has 14 amino acids. CDR3: CASSRQGNSYEQYF. Here the CDR3 DNA reads TGTGCCAGCAGTCGACAGGGAAACTCCTACGAGCAGTACTTC.

J is TRBJ1-4 and V is TRBV7-2; D not resolved. CDR3 length equals 19 residues. Per the germline V gene, CDR1 is SGHTA and CDR2 is FQGNSA. V gave up 2 bases and J gave up 0 bases, with 19 bases separating them. CDR3 residues: CASSLNPPLGYATNEKLFF. The CDR3, as DNA: TGTGCCAGCAGCTTAAACCCTCCCCTAGGTTACGCAACTAATGAAAAACTGTTTTTT. The whole variable domain, remainder taken from reference TRBV7-2 and TRBJ1-4, is GAGVSQSPSNKVTEKGKDVELRCDPISGHTALYWYRQSLGQGLEFLIYFQGNSAPDKSGLPSDRFSAERTGGSVSTLTIQRTQQEDSAVYLCASSLNPPLGYATNEKLFFGSGTQLSVL.

The gene calls are TRBV7-2 and TRBJ2-1; maybe TRBD2 (5 bases). The CDR3 is made up of 15 amino acids. The V gene's germline CDR1 is SGHTA and CDR2 FQGNSA. The V end lost 1 base, the J end lost 2 bases, and 9 bases lay between the germline ends. The CDR3 region has the DNA TGTGCCAGCAGCTTAGACGGGAATACCTACAATGAGCAGTTCTTC. As protein: CASSLDGNTYNEQFF. Filled out from reference TRBV7-2 and TRBJ2-1, the complete variable domain reads GAGVSQSPSNKVTEKGKDVELRCDPISGHTALYWYRQSLGQGLEFLIYFQGNSAPDKSGLPSDRFSAERTGGSVSTLTIQRTQQEDSAVYLCASSLDGNTYNEQFFGPGTRLTVL.

V gene TRBV24-1 combines with J gene TRBJ2-5; TRBD1 matches at 7 bases. CDR3 length: 15 residues. Germline loops: CDR1 KGHDR, CDR2 SFDVKD. With V trimmed by 4 bases and J by 2 bases, 6 bases remained unmatched. The CDR3: CATSEPGQAQETQYF. DNA of the CDR3: TGTGCCACCAGTGAGCCTGGACAGGCTCAAGAGACCCAGTACTTC.

J is TRBJ1-2 and V is TRBV11-2; D is uncertain. The germline gives CDR1 SGHAT, CDR2 FQNNGV. V lost 5 bases, J lost 7 bases, and 14 bases lay in between. The CDR3 covers 13 residues. CDR3 bases: TGTGCCAGCAGCCGCGGAGGGATCGGTGGCTACACCTTC. This codes for CASSRGGIGGYTF. The full variable domain, its missing parts supplied by reference TRBV11-2 and TRBJ1-2, is EAGVAQSPRYKIIEKRQSVAFWCNPISGHATLYWYQQILGQGPKLLIQFQNNGVVDDSQLPKDRFSAERLKGVDSTLKIQPAKLEDSAVYLCASSRGGIGGYTFGSGTRLTVV.

This clone is a singleton in its sample. V usage is TRBV4-3 and J usage is TRBJ2-1; a weak D match, TRBD2 (6 bases). The CDR3 covers 17 residues. Trimming cost V 0 bases and J 0 bases, with 12 bases left between them. Per the germline V gene, CDR1 is LGHNA and CDR2 is YSLEER. The DNA of the CDR3 is TGCGCCAGCAGCCAAGAAGGTCAGCGGGCCTCCTACAATGAGCAGTTCTTC. Amino acid sequence: CASSQEGQRASYNEQFF.